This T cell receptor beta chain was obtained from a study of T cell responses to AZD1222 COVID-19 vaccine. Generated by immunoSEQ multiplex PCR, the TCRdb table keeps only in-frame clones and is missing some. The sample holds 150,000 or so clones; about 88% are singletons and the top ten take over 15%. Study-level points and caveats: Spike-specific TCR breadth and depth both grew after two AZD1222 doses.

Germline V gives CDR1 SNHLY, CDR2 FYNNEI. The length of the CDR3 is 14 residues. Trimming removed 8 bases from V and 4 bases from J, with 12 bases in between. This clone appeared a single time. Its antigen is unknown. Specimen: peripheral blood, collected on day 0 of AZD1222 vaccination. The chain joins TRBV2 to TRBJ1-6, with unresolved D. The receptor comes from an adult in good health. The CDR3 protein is CASLRRAYNSPLHF. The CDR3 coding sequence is TGTGCCAGCCTCCGGCGGGCTTATAATTCACCCCTCCACTTT.